The T cell receptor (beta chain) under discussion was sequenced for a study of shared clonotypes between healthy human individuals. Findings and caveats of the study: Among the subsets, naive ones generally showed larger estimated richness than memory ones. It was only blood that was sampled, and tissue repertoires likely differ.

The authors loaded around 200 ng DNA, about 30,000 T cell genomes, into sorted-subset replicate PCRs. TCRdb keeps only in-frame clones here, not all; method: immunoSEQ multiplex PCR. This sample has under 550,000 clones; 95% to 97% occur once, and the top ten carry about 0.057%. Notes on this clone: The antigen is undetermined. Other DNA sequences in this sample translate to the same CDR3.

The CDR3 contains 12 residues. CDR1 and CDR2 from the germline V gene are SNHLY and FYNNEI. The V gene lost 2 bases and the J gene lost 8 bases, with 9 bases spanning the gap. This TCR derives from a woman in her twenties or thirties in good health. Sequencing was carried out using naive CD4+ T cells sorted from blood. The subset was: CD45RA+ positively selected. This chain joins TRBV2 and TRBJ1-1; D possibly corresponds to TRBD1 (5 bases). Here the CDR3 DNA reads TGTGCCAGCAGTGAACAGGGTGCCGAAGCTTTCTTT. Amino acid sequence: CASSEQGAEAFF.